This TCR beta chain was recorded in a study of blood T cell repertoires in COVID-19. Germline CDR1 and CDR2: MRHNA and SNTAGT. The CDR3 sequence is 15 residues long. V lost 8 bases and J 5 bases, leaving 21 bases between the germline ends. Authors' processing steps: How many nucleated cells were present was estimated from reference gene primer amplification. Measured with immunoSEQ multiplex PCR; TCRdb has only the in-frame clones, and not every one. From that table come the V and J calls and clone size; the DNA was used to work out D and trimming. The sample includes about 190,000 clones, 84% of them seen just once.

This TCR was sampled from a human donor in a cohort sampled during active COVID-19. The sample consisted of peripheral blood. The J gene is TRBJ1-1, the V gene TRBV6-4; perhaps TRBD1 as D (5 bases). The CDR3 is CASSRLWGVETEAFF. For the CDR3, the DNA is TGTGCCAGCTCTAGGCTTTGGGGGGTTGAAACTGAAGCTTTCTTT.